This T cell receptor beta chain came from a study of T cell changes during pregnancy in multiple sclerosis (dated 2019 in TCRdb). Regarding the research as a whole: In women with multiple sclerosis, the researchers looked at how the T cell repertoire shifted as pregnancy progressed.

CDR1 SGDLS and CDR2 YYNGEE were looked up in the germline V gene. The CDR3 has 14 amino acids, counting the end cysteine and phenylalanine. This entry keeps only the CDR3 DNA: 42 bases, framed from base 1. Relative to germline, V is missing 4 bases and J is missing 1 base, with 5 bases of the junction outside any gene match. As concerns this clone: Its target antigen remains unknown. No much larger clone exists at a distance of one base, and base qualities are not known.

The library was generated by the immunoSEQ multiplex PCR assay. In its TCRdb copy, this immuneACCESS table keeps in-frame sequences only and misses some clones. Where compared with another copy, unresolved V genes explain less than half of these, and the others have no known cause. The sample table lists approximately 84,000 clones, about 95% of them with a count of one. The ten top clones hold 2.5% of the sample. The sequence is built from TRBV9 and TRBJ2-7; the junction holds 7 bases that match TRBD1. The source was peripheral blood, collected in the third trimester of pregnancy. This receptor was taken from a female donor with multiple sclerosis, enrolled in a pregnancy study. DNA sequence: TGTGCCAGCAGCTACAGGGGCGAATCCTACGAGCAGTACTTC. Its coded protein is CASSYRGESYEQYF.